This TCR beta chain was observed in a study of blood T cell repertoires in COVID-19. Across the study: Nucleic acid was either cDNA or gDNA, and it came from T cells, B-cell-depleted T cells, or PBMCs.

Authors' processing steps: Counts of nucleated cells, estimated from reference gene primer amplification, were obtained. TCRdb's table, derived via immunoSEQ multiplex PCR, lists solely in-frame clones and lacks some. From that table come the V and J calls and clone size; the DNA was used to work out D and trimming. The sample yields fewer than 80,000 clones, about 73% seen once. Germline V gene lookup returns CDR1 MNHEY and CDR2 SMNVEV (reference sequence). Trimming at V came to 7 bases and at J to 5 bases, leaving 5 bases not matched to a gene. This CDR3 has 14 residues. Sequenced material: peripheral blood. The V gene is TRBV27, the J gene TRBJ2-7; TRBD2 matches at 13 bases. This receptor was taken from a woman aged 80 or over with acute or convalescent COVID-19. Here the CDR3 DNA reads TGTGCCAGCACACTAGCGGGAGGGACGGACGAGCAGTACTTC. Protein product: CASTLAGGTDEQYF.